Listed below are T cell receptor beta chains from one sample, sequenced in a study of cytomegalovirus exposure and HLA in healthy donors. Profiled with immunoSEQ multiplex PCR; TCRdb holds only in-frame clones, not every one. The table includes roughly 100,000 clones, approximately 86% detected once. The sample was PBMCs. Every receptor here comes from a man younger than 35 in good health and CMV-seronegative. The CDR3 runs from the conserved cysteine through the conserved F or W. Some rows mark clone size as missing; the rest say once, few, many or name a class of expanded clone.

v_gene: TRBV7-9
abundance: -
CDR3aa: CASSPTLRVLTEAFF

v_gene: TRBV19
abundance: -
CDR3aa: CASSLQGSHEQYF

v_gene: TRBV4-2
abundance: -
CDR3aa: CASSQDDSSGANVLTF

v_gene: TRBV4-3
abundance: few
CDR3aa: CASSRIAGGLDNEQFF

v_gene: TRBV5-1
abundance: once
CDR3aa: CASSLDRGSGSDEQFF

v_gene: TRBV28
abundance: -
CDR3aa: CASSFPRANYGYTF

v_gene: TRBV7-9
abundance: -
CDR3aa: CASRMGGRTYGEEETQYF

v_gene: TRBV7-9
abundance: -
CDR3aa: CASTLSGMKETQYF

v_gene: TRBV2
abundance: -
CDR3aa: CASIGASGLLNTGELFF

v_gene: TRBV7-9
abundance: -
CDR3aa: CASSPRGQNSNYGYTF

v_gene: TRBV11-2
abundance: -
CDR3aa: CASSYSRSGTGSYEQYF

v_gene: TRBV7-6
abundance: -
CDR3aa: CASSPSGRAYNEQFF

v_gene: TRBV2
abundance: -
CDR3aa: CASSEGLAGEETQYF

v_gene: TRBV28
abundance: -
CDR3aa: CASSLVQTYEQYF

v_gene: TRBV5-1
abundance: -
CDR3aa: CASSFGGRANYGYTF

v_gene: TRBV11-2
abundance: once
CDR3aa: CASSSIRGTGELFF

v_gene: TRBV6-5
abundance: -
CDR3aa: CASTPDRCEAFF

v_gene: TRBV7-6
abundance: -
CDR3aa: CASSSGQGETGELFF

v_gene: TRBV19
abundance: -
CDR3aa: CASSEKTGTSVHEQYF

v_gene: TRBV11-3
abundance: -
CDR3aa: CASSSGGGSYEQYF

v_gene: TRBV4-3
abundance: -
CDR3aa: CASSQDGPAGPYEQYF

v_gene: TRBV6-6
abundance: -
CDR3aa: CASSPSGPYGYTF

v_gene: TRBV6-6
abundance: -
CDR3aa: CASSYGTGYQPQHF

v_gene: TRBV6-5
abundance: -
CDR3aa: CASSYSARYNEQFF

v_gene: TRBV7-9
abundance: -
CDR3aa: CASSFGQGNEQYF

v_gene: TRBV7-9
abundance: -
CDR3aa: CASSFRLAGGPDTQYF

v_gene: TRBV25-1
abundance: -
CDR3aa: CASSGGQRNTEAFF

v_gene: TRBV6-1
abundance: -
CDR3aa: CASKRLLNTEAFF

v_gene: TRBV7-9
abundance: -
CDR3aa: CASSLERGNEKLFF

v_gene: TRBV19
abundance: -
CDR3aa: CASSFDRNQPQHF

v_gene: TRBV5-1
abundance: -
CDR3aa: CASSLGGHSNTGELFF

v_gene: TRBV29-1
abundance: -
CDR3aa: CSVGATSGRGSSYNEQFF

v_gene: TRBV10-3
abundance: -
CDR3aa: CAITGREGLHEQFF

v_gene: TRBV10-1
abundance: -
CDR3aa: CASSEFRGQETQYF

v_gene: TRBV4-3
abundance: -
CDR3aa: CASSLEIGQGQETQYF

v_gene: TRBV28
abundance: -
CDR3aa: CASKGTYEQYF

v_gene: TRBV28
abundance: -
CDR3aa: CASSPSGTGYGYTF

v_gene: TRBV6-4
abundance: -
CDR3aa: CASSVVSGANVLTF

v_gene: TRBV6-6
abundance: once
CDR3aa: CASRVTGMNTEAFF

v_gene: TRBV20-1
abundance: -
CDR3aa: CSANGGDEQFF

v_gene: TRBV7-9
abundance: -
CDR3aa: CASSPGTSGRTLAEQYF

v_gene: TRBV7-2
abundance: -
CDR3aa: CASSLAGSAYNEQFF

v_gene: TRBV7-3
abundance: -
CDR3aa: CASSPQGGGNSPLHF